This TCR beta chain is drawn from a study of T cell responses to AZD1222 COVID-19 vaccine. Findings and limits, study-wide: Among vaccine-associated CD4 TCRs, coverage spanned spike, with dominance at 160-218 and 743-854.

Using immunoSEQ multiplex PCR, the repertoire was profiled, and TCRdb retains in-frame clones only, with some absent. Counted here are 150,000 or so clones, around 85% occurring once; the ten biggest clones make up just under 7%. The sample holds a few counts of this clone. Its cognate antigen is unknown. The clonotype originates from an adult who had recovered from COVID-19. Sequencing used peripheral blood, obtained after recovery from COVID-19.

The CDR3 is CASHRTVEGEKLFF. The DNA of the CDR3 is TGTGCCAGTCACAGGACAGTTGAGGGTGAAAAACTGTTTTTT. This chain links TRBV28 with TRBJ1-4; perhaps TRBD1 as D (6 bases). Germline CDR1 is MDHEN and CDR2 is SYDVKM. This CDR3 comprises 14 residues. V was cut by 9 bases and J by 7 bases, with 18 bases left in between.